These 5 T cell receptor beta chains share one sample of origin, sequenced in a study of blood T cell repertoires in COVID-19. Repertoires were generated with immunoSEQ multiplex PCR, while TCRdb's copy carries only in-frame clones and drops some. The data contain roughly 250,000 clones, roughly nine tenths of them singletons. Sequenced input: peripheral blood. These receptors were obtained from a woman under 40 with COVID-19, enrolled during active disease.

The table lists this clone with a count of one. The chain joins TRBV14 to TRBJ2-1, with TRBD2 matching over 10 bases. Germline assignment: CDR1 SGHDN and CDR2 FVKESK. This CDR3 is built from 14 residues. Germline trimming cut 8 bases from V and 7 bases from J; bases unmatched to any gene: 8. The CDR3, as DNA: TGTGCCAGCCCCAGCGGGGGGGCCCAAAATGAGCAGTTCTTC. Its protein product is CASPSGGAQNEQFF.

This chain connects TRBV19 to TRBJ2-6; perhaps TRBD2 as D (6 bases). Trimming shortened V by 6 bases and J by 0 bases, and 12 bases separated the two germline ends. The CDR3 spans 16 residues. CDR1 and CDR2 (germline): LNHDA, SQIVND (reference sequence). The CDR3 loop reads CASRRDASSGANVLTF. CDR3 DNA sequence: TGTGCCAGTAGGCGGGACGCGAGCTCTGGGGCCAACGTCCTGACTTTC.

The rearrangement joins TRBV28 to TRBJ2-7; 12 bases are shared with TRBD1. CDR1 is MDHEN and CDR2 is SYDVKM in the germline V gene. V was clipped by 5 bases and J by 5 bases; unmatched bases: 7. The CDR3 is 15 amino acids. Written as DNA, the CDR3 is TGTGCCAGCAGTCCCCCGGGACAGGGGGCTCACGAGCAGTACTTC. This sequence encodes CASSPPGQGAHEQYF.

This rearrangement joins TRBV9 to TRBJ2-5; 14 nucleotides match TRBD2. The germline V gene encodes CDR1 SGDLS and CDR2 YYNGEE. V was pared by 2 bases and J by 1 base, with 1 base of the junction left unmatched. The CDR3 is 16 amino acids. The CDR3, as DNA: TGTGCCAGCAGCGTGACTAGCGGGGGGGCCCAAGAGACCCAGTACTTC. Translation: CASSVTSGGAQETQYF.

This chain connects TRBV6-5 to TRBJ1-1; weak D call: TRBD1 (6 bases). Germline CDR1 is MNHEY and CDR2 is SVGAGI. V lost 8 bases and J 0 bases, leaving 13 bases between the germline ends. The CDR3 is 14 amino acids. The CDR3: CASSRGALNTEAFF. CDR3 nucleotides: TGTGCCAGCTCACGGGGGGCGTTGAACACTGAAGCTTTCTTT.